The 26 T cell receptor beta chains in this list originate from one sample, sequenced in a study of regulatory T cells in long-lasting Graves disease. Arm-PCR of CDR3 regions and iRepertoire HTBI primers were used to build TCR beta libraries. Each CDR3 protein is one row after TCRdb ran MiXCR on the multiplex PCR reads. The sample carries roughly 420,000 distinct CDR3 sequences, about 17% recorded once. Specified time point: newly diagnosed GD, antithyroid drugs for less than 3 months. PBMC-extracted RNA yielded the TCR library. The same data also went into a second study, on T cells in Graves' hyperthyroidism and ophthalmopathy.

Sequencing used peripheral blood mononuclear cells (PBMCs), obtained at new diagnosis, from a patient treated with antithyroid drugs. These receptors were obtained from a woman in her late teens or twenties with Graves disease.

This clonotype was observed many times. The V call is TRBV12-3 or TRBV12-4, the J call TRBJ1-2, with 7 bases fitting TRBD1. The CDR3 contains 14 residues. Germline trimming cut 7 bases from V and 5 bases from J; bases unmatched to any gene: 10. The CDR3 nucleotides are TGTGCCAGCACCCCGGGACAGCCGACTTATGGCTACACCTTC. Translated: CASTPGQPTYGYTF.

The table lists this clonotype with many counts. The V gene is TRBV7-3, the J gene TRBJ2-5, with a weak D call TRBD2 (6 bases). Germline V lookup: CDR1 SGHTA, CDR2 FQGTGA. The length of the CDR3 is 18 residues. The V and J ends lost 2 bases and 4 bases respectively, with 23 bases between them. The CDR3 loop is CASSLSGRRVTPSETQYF. The DNA for the CDR3 is TGTGCCAGCAGCTTATCCGGGAGAAGGGTAACCCCGTCAGAGACCCAGTACTTC.

This chain connects TRBV10-3 to TRBJ2-7; 8 bases map to TRBD1. J was trimmed by 7 bases and V by 3 bases; bases with no gene match: 11. Germline loops: CDR1 ENHRY, CDR2 SYGVKD. The CDR3 is 15 amino acids. The CDR3 DNA reads as TGTGCCATCAGTGATTGGCTGGACAGGGTGGGGGAGCAGTACTTC. It encodes CAISDWLDRVGEQYF.

This clonotype was detected only a few times. The V call is TRBV5-5, the J call TRBJ2-7; possible D gene TRBD2, 6 bases. Trimming stripped 4 bases from V and 2 bases from J, with 16 bases between. The CDR3 loop spans 15 amino acids. Germline V gene sequence: CDR1 SGHKS, CDR2 YYEKEE (reference sequence). The CDR3 DNA sequence: TGTGCCAGCAGCCCGTCGGCGGGGCCCCCCTACGAGCAGTACTTC. This gives the protein CASSPSAGPPYEQYF.

This clonotype appeared many times. The CDR3, as DNA: TGTGCCAGCAGCCCTAGTACCCTCTCGCGGGGGGCCTACAATGAGCAGTTCTTC. The encoded protein is CASSPSTLSRGAYNEQFF. The chain is built from TRBV11-2 and TRBJ2-1; 8 positions agree with TRBD2. This CDR3 spans 18 amino acids. Trimming took 5 bases from V and 2 from J; bases not matched to a gene: 14. Germline V lookup: CDR1 SGHAT, CDR2 FQNNGV.

This clonotype was counted many times. The chain recombines TRBV20-1 with TRBJ1-3, with 9 bases matching TRBD1. The J segment lost 0 bases and the V segment lost 0 bases, leaving 6 bases of the junction unmatched. Germline V gene sequence: CDR1 DFQATT, CDR2 SNEGSKA (reference sequence). The CDR3 has 17 amino acids. CDR3 DNA: TGCAGTGCTAGAGATTCGGCGGGACAGGGCTCTGGAAACACCATATATTTT. Its translation: CSARDSAGQGSGNTIYF.

This clonotype was detected many times. The chain couples TRBV28 to TRBJ2-7; possibly TRBD1 for D (5 bases). Per the germline V gene, CDR1 is MDHEN and CDR2 is SYDVKM. Trimming stripped 8 bases from V and 0 bases from J, with 14 bases between. CDR3 length: 14 amino acids. For the CDR3, the DNA is TGTGCCAGCTCAAGACAGACCATCTCCTACGAGCAGTACTTC. Encoded protein: CASSRQTISYEQYF.

This clonotype was detected many times. This sequence joins TRBV12-3 or TRBV12-4 and TRBJ2-1, with D possibly TRBD2 on 6 matching bases. The CDR3 length is 15 residues. V was cut by 7 bases and J by 0 bases, with 13 bases left in between. CDR3 sequence reads: CASNLRESSYNEQFF. CDR3 nucleotides: TGTGCCAGCAACCTTCGGGAGAGCTCCTACAATGAGCAGTTCTTC.

This clonotype was seen many times. The chain joins TRBV10-1 to TRBJ2-3; D unclear. The CDR3 spans 12 residues. CDR1 is WNHNN and CDR2 is SYGVQD in the germline V gene (reference sequence). V dropped 3 bases and J dropped 6 bases, with 7 bases sitting between them. The CDR3 is CASSDSGDTQYF. DNA for the CDR3: TGCGCCAGCAGTGATAGTGGGGATACGCAGTATTTT.

In DNA form, the CDR3 reads TGTGCCACCAGCAGAGTGAGGTTTAGCGATACGCAGTATTTT. Its translation is CATSRVRFSDTQYF. This sequence joins TRBV15 and TRBJ2-3; no firm D call. This CDR3 region has 14 residues. The V gene lost 1 base and the J gene lost 6 bases, with 11 bases spanning the gap. From germline, CDR1 is LNHNV and CDR2 YYDKDF (reference sequence).

This sequence joins TRBV2 and TRBJ1-1; D perhaps matches TRBD1 (6 bases). The V gene lost 6 bases and the J gene lost 4 bases, with 18 bases spanning the gap. This CDR3 is 15 amino acids long. Germline V gene lookup returns CDR1 SNHLY and CDR2 FYNNEI. The CDR3: CASRPHSTGTTEAFF. The CDR3 DNA reads as TGTGCCAGCAGACCTCACTCCACAGGGACCACTGAAGCTTTCTTT.

This clonotype was detected many times. V is TRBV20-1 and J is TRBJ2-3; TRBD2 matches at 12 bases. The CDR3 runs to 16 residues. Per germline, CDR1 DFQATT and CDR2 SNEGSKA (reference sequence). The V segment lost 6 bases and the J segment 0 bases; nucleotides outside the gene matches: 7. The CDR3 DNA is TGCAGTGCAAGGACTAGCGGGGACGCTAGCACAGATACGCAGTATTTT. It yields the protein CSARTSGDASTDTQYF.

This clonotype appeared many times. This chain connects TRBV6-2 or TRBV6-3 to TRBJ2-7; the D is unclear. Per germline, CDR1 MNHEY and CDR2 SVGEGT. The V and J ends lost 5 bases and 2 bases respectively, with 13 bases between them. There are 14 residues in the CDR3. The CDR3 sequence is CASSEGRSTYEQYF. DNA for the CDR3: TGTGCCAGCAGTGAAGGAAGGTCAACCTACGAGCAGTACTTC.

This clonotype was counted at least ten times. The genes are TRBV12-3 or TRBV12-4 and TRBJ1-1; D call uncertain. Trimming cost V 8 bases and J 4 bases, with 11 bases left between them. The length of the CDR3 is 12 residues. The CDR3 DNA reads TGTGCCAGCGGTGTTTTGGGCACTGAAGCTTTCTTT. This gives the protein CASGVLGTEAFF.

Comments on this clonotype: An end of the junction does not agree with germline; a read error may underlie this. This chain joins TRBV27 and TRBJ1-4; D possibly corresponds to TRBD1 (5 bases). The CDR3 is made up of 14 amino acids. Looked up from germline, CDR1 is MNHEY and CDR2 is SMNVEV (reference sequence). The CDR3 DNA is TGTGCCAGCAGTTTAGGGGGGAATTATGAAGAACTGTTTTTT. Translated, it gives CASSLGGNYEELFF.

This clonotype was observed at least ten times. At one end the junction does not follow the germline gene, possibly because of a read error. The rearrangement uses TRBV5-1 and TRBJ2-1; TRBD2 might be the D (6 bases). CDR1 is SGHRS and CDR2 is YFSETQ in the germline V gene. This CDR3 is built from 14 residues. The chain's CDR3 is CASSWGTEIGEQFF. The CDR3 DNA sequence: TGTGCCAGCAGCTGGGGGACTGAAATTGGAGAGCAGTTCTTC.

This clonotype was detected ten times or more. The chain joins TRBV6-2 or TRBV6-3 to TRBJ2-7, with 8 bases matching TRBD1. V lost 5 bases, J lost 2 bases, and 5 bases stayed unmatched. Germline values: CDR1 MNHEY, CDR2 SVGEGT. The CDR3 contains 14 residues. CDR3 loop: CASSKPGQAYEQYF. CDR3 bases: TGTGCCAGCAGTAAACCGGGACAGGCCTACGAGCAGTACTTC.

The rearrangement joins TRBV5-6 to TRBJ2-7; a weak D match, TRBD2 (6 bases). Trimming cost V 6 bases and J 6 bases, with 19 bases left between them. CDR3 length equals 14 residues. Germline loops: CDR1 SGHDT, CDR2 YYEEEE. In nucleotides, the CDR3 is TGTGCCAGCATCCGCGGGACTCGCTCATCCGAGCAGTACTTC. Translating it yields CASIRGTRSSEQYF.

This clonotype has only a few counts. The chain has TRBV30 and TRBJ2-3, with TRBD2 as a possible D gene (6 bases). The V end lost 2 bases, the J end lost 2 bases, and 11 bases lay between the germline ends. The CDR3 spans 14 residues. CDR1 is GTSNPN and CDR2 is SVGIG in the germline V gene (reference sequence). The DNA for the CDR3 is TGTGCCTGGAGTTGGGAGGTTGCCACAGATACGCAGTATTTT. This translates into CAWSWEVATDTQYF.

In its sample, this clonotype was seen a few times. The chain links TRBV15 to TRBJ2-2; D gene uncertain. Trimming left V 7 bases short and J 0 bases short, with 15 bases between. Germline CDR1 LNHNV, CDR2 YYDKDF (reference sequence). CDR3 length: 16 residues. The CDR3 is CATNFRKSANTGELFF. The CDR3 DNA sequence: TGTGCCACCAACTTCAGAAAGTCCGCGAACACCGGGGAGCTGTTTTTT.

This clonotype was seen ten or more times. The rearrangement uses TRBV3-1 and TRBJ2-1; TRBD2 aligns across 14 bases. Germline V gives CDR1 LGHDT, CDR2 YNNKEL (reference sequence). The V segment lost 1 base and the J segment 4 bases; nucleotides outside the gene matches: 3. There are 17 residues in the CDR3. For the CDR3, the DNA is TGTGCCAGCAGCCAAGCGAGGACTAGCGGGAGGTACAATGAGCAGTTCTTC. Its translation: CASSQARTSGRYNEQFF.

The chain joins TRBV5-1 to TRBJ1-1; 9 bases are a match to TRBD1. The length of the CDR3 is 16 residues. CDR1 is SGHRS and CDR2 is YFSETQ in the germline V gene. With 3 bases clipped from V and 2 bases from J, the junction kept 8 bases outside the gene matches. As DNA, the CDR3 is TGCGCCAGCAGCTCAGGGACAGGGCGAGGAAACACTGAAGCTTTCTTT. Protein sequence: CASSSGTGRGNTEAFF.

This chain joins TRBV18 and TRBJ1-3, with D uncertain. V gave up 3 bases and J gave up 5 bases, with 14 bases separating them. The CDR3 spans 15 residues. CDR1 is KGHSH, CDR2 LQKENI, per germline. DNA for the CDR3: TGTGCCAGCTCACCGGACGGACGGGCTCGAAACACCATATATTTT. Its translation: CASSPDGRARNTIYF.

In this sample, this clonotype turned up a few times. The chain employs TRBV7-3 and TRBJ2-1, with TRBD2 as a possible D gene (6 bases). The germline CDR1 and CDR2 sequences are SGHTA and FQGTGA. The length of the CDR3 is 15 residues. The germline V and J ends were trimmed by 5 bases and 4 bases, with 15 bases remaining between them. CDR3 nucleotide sequence: TGTGCCAGCAGCAAAGGGGCTAGCGAGTACAATGAGCAGTTCTTC. Translating it yields CASSKGASEYNEQFF.

In this sample, this clonotype turned up many times. J is TRBJ2-1 and V is TRBV10-3; perhaps D is TRBD1 or TRBD2 (5 bases each). Trimming took off 6 bases at V and 6 bases at J, with 12 bases between the two ends. CDR1 is ENHRY and CDR2 is SYGVKD in the germline V gene. This CDR3 is 13 amino acids long. For the CDR3, the DNA is TGTGCCATCAGCAGGGAGAGTAGCAATGAGCAGTTCTTC. Translated: CAISRESSNEQFF.

This clonotype was detected many times. V gene TRBV6-5 combines with J gene TRBJ2-7; 9 nucleotides line up with TRBD1. V lost 0 bases and J lost 3; bases outside the gene matches: 0. Germline V lookup: CDR1 MNHEY, CDR2 SVGAGI. This CDR3 spans 14 amino acids. DNA for the CDR3: TGTGCCAGCAGTTACTCGACAGGGGGCTACGAGCAGTACTTC. Its protein is CASSYSTGGYEQYF.